Listed below are T cell receptor beta chains from one sample, sequenced in a study of blood T cell repertoires in COVID-19. Using immunoSEQ multiplex PCR, the repertoire was profiled, and TCRdb retains in-frame clones only, with some absent. The table includes around 130,000 clones, around four fifths detected once. The sequenced sample consisted of PBMCs or T cells enriched from blood (not recorded which). These receptors originate from a man aged 25 to 40 who had recovered from COVID-19. Both conserved end residues are trimmed from each CDR3.

>TRBJ2-1|TRBV23-1
ASSQGGCNEQF
>TRBJ2-2|TRBV7-9
ASSLGATGELF
>TRBJ1-1|TRBV28
ASSLSGWRYEVDTEAF
>TRBJ2-2|TRBV10-2
ASSERANTGELF
>TRBJ1-1|TRBV24-1
ATSYRGGTEAF
>TRBJ1-5|TRBV6-1
ASSEASGVRDGSNQPQH
>TRBJ2-4|TRBV2
ASREISGSWAKNIQY
>TRBJ2-3|TRBV21-1
ASSKGQSAYTDTQY
>TRBJ1-5|TRBV5-1
ASSTGQGGNQPQH
>TRBJ2-3|TRBV6-5
ASSFVSGTDTQY
>TRBJ2-3|TRBV2
ASSDGQGTVLDTQY
>TRBJ1-2|TRBV5-1
ASSNGQGQFYGYT
>TRBJ1-2|TRBV7-2
ASSFRGAGYGYT
>TRBJ2-1|TRBV2
ASRGTSGALNEQF
>TRBJ2-5|TRBV7-2
ASTAASGGFETQY
>TRBJ2-3|TRBV7-3
ASSLTPGGSTDTQY
>TRBJ1-2|TRBV27
ASREQTGTGYT
>TRBJ1-1|TRBV2
ASSSQGLDTEAF
>TRBJ2-7|TRBV14
ASSQDLVIGEQY
>TRBJ2-1|TRBV27
ASRSGTTSYNEQF
>TRBJ2-3|TRBV7-9
ASSPTGGINTDTQY
>TRBJ2-3|TRBV24-1
ATSVGDRGTDTQY
>TRBJ1-3|TRBV9
ASSAPSSGNTIY
>TRBJ2-3|TRBV6-2/TRBV6-3
ASSFGLPNTDTQY
>TRBJ1-4|TRBV28
ASSLGGNEKLF
>TRBJ2-1|TRBV25-1
ASSGTSGRPHYNEQF
>TRBJ2-1|TRBV2
ASSDTGLNEQF
>TRBJ2-7|TRBV5-4
ASSSGNIYEQY
>TRBJ1-1|TRBV2
ASSPGKAPEAF
>TRBJ2-1|TRBV19
ASSIDPTGEQF
>TRBJ2-1|TRBV11-2
ASSRQDRDNEQF
>TRBJ1-3|TRBV12-3/TRBV12-4
ASSYSSGNTIY
>TRBJ1-3|TRBV5-4
ASSLNSISSGNTIY
>TRBJ1-3|TRBV7-8
ASSPGGGRNTIY
>TRBJ2-1|TRBV30
AWKPDTYNEQF
>TRBJ1-2|TRBV3-1/TRBV3-2
ASSQDPSSGYT
>TRBJ2-4|TRBV19
ASSIASGSIIQY
>TRBJ2-1|TRBV24-1
ATSGGGGTSGRGNEQF
>TRBJ2-7|TRBV7-2
ASSLENGVYEQY
>TRBJ2-7|TRBV3-1/TRBV3-2
ASSQTSGGDEQY
>TRBJ2-7|TRBV5-4
ASSLGVSGNYEQY
>TRBJ2-5|TRBV6-6
ASRRDLGRQETQY
>TRBJ2-5|TRBV5-6
ASSLEFTQGQETQY
>TRBJ1-4|TRBV19
ASSISHSTNEKLF
>TRBJ1-6|TRBV5-1
ASSYLDSDNSPLH
>TRBJ2-3|TRBV5-4
ASRSGGASPSTDTQY
>TRBJ2-1|TRBV30
ACGTSDVEF
>TRBJ2-7|TRBV6-5
ASSYSMQGAPYEQY